This T cell receptor (beta chain) was sequenced during a study of Japanese encephalitis immunity and Zika vaccine responses (dated by TCRdb to 2020 to 2023). General notes on the study: Three 5.0 ug doses of alum-adjuvanted ZPIV were administered to included participants at weeks 0, 4 and 28. TCR repertoires from a few flavivirus-naive individuals were also analyzed at weeks 2, 6 and 52 after the start of ZPIV vaccination. The study asked whether earlier vaccination against Japanese encephalitis virus (JEV) or yellow fever virus (YFV) shaped CD4 T cell responses to the Zika vaccine. For stimulations, either ZIKV structural-protein peptide pools divided into flavivirus-conserved and non-conserved sets or JEV or YFV peptides matching the pre-vaccination were used. Before ZPIV, 12 to 13 participants were given one dose of YFV vaccine (YF-VAX), while 8 or 9 participants were flavivirus-naive. For TCR sequencing, more than five representative participants were chosen from each pre-vaccination group, with samples at week 0 (after pre-vaccination, before ZPIV) and week 52. Two to three months ahead of the first ZPIV dose, twelve participants were given JEV vaccine (IXIARO) as a two-dose regimen with the doses 28 days apart. The ZIKV peptides, 15-mers that overlapped by 11 residues, were chosen for containing NetMHCpan/NetMHCII-predicted epitopes with affinity below 50 nM.

General conclusions and limits of the study: Only a few individuals showed CD8 T cell responses to ZIKV peptide pools, and those responses were very low in magnitude. In JEV-pre-vaccinated donors, the repertoire richness of CD4 T cells responding to conserved ZIKV epitopes decreased significantly after ZPIV. The samples grouped by participant and showed no similarity across individuals, which suggests that no public TCRs were detected. Higher repertoire similarity across time-points and stimulations was observed in JEV-pre-vaccinated donors than in YFV-pre-vaccinated donors, indicating that more clonotypes were common to ZIKV and JEV stimulation. Rather than the whole vaccinated cohort, the analysis covered just a subset of trial participants, namely those who received three doses and had adequate samples. The individual peptides behind the cross-reactive responses were not identified because limits on sample size made peptide-pool deconvolution impossible.

Library generation was performed with 5' RACE. TCRbeta libraries were pooled in proportion to their sorted cell numbers before sequencing. Total RNA from sorted cells was extracted with RNAzol RT, and cDNA was made with an oligo(dT) primer and a template-switching oligo. The TCRbeta V-CDR3-J region was amplified by PCR between a SMARTer oligo primer and a TCRbeta constant-region primer using Kapa HiFi. A second PCR added Illumina adaptors and sample-specific index barcodes, with HighPrep bead cleanup and Bioanalyzer confirmation of a roughly 650 bp band. Libraries were sequenced on an Illumina MiSeq with 2x151 bp paired-end reads. Under the source paper's analysis protocol: Reads were demultiplexed with an in-house Java program, and MiXCR assigned TCRbeta annotations and counted clonotypes. To assess repertoire overlap, Morisita-Horn indices from the R package vegan were used, along with UPGMA clustering and Circos plots of recurring clonotypes. Shannon diversity and richness were normalized to the highest possible value given the input cell numbers, yielding values from 0 to 1. CDR3beta sequences were aligned with MUSCLE, distances were computed with SeqinR, and multidimensional scaling was plotted in R. TCRdb reprocessed the public reads (quality trimming at Q25 with fastp, clone calling with MiXCR) and kept in-frame beta chains. For every CDR3 protein sequence, its rows merge into one entry that carries the most common genes and DNA. The V and J calls reflect TCRdb's pipeline rather than the authors' work. The sample table contains 250 to 300 distinct CDR3 sequences; only one count was recorded for around 1.7% of them. In total, the top ten clones hold 20% to 25% of the sample.

Compared with the rest of its sample, this clonotype is large (0.1 to 1%). It has no much larger one-base neighbor in the sample; base qualities were not kept. Spanning cysteine to phenylalanine, the CDR3 consists of 15 amino acids. The DNA shown is the 45-base CDR3, in frame from base 1. The germline ends are 14 bases apart after V is trimmed by 4 bases and J by 1 base. CDR1 and CDR2 were assigned from the germline V gene (reference sequence) as LGHDT and YNNKEL. PBMCs were stained with CellTrace CFSE and grown for under 7 days in RPMI containing approximately 7.6% human serum and peptide pools at approximately 1 ug/mL each. On a BD FACSAria, proliferating CD4 T cells were sorted without fixation as live CD56-CD19-CD16-CD3+CD4+ CFSE-low cells. The enrolled adults were healthy and tested seronegative for ZIKV, JEV, YFV, DENV and WNV on microneutralization screening. Samples were obtained from a phase 1, double-blinded, randomized, placebo-controlled trial of an alum-adjuvanted Zika purified-inactivated virus (ZPIV) vaccine. Peripheral blood mononuclear cells were isolated by standard procedure and stored frozen in liquid nitrogen until use.

Source: antigen-activated CD4+ T cells from blood, cultured, taken during a Zika inactivated vaccine study. This sequence originates from an adult man who received an inactivated Zika virus vaccine. The rearranged segments are TRBV3-1 and TRBJ2-7; the D gene is perhaps TRBD1 or TRBD2, as each covers 6 bases. The CDR3 region reads CASSPLGGQSYEQYF. The DNA is TGTGCCAGCAGCCCATTGGGGGGCCAATCCTACGAGCAGTACTTC.